This paragraph covers one T cell receptor (beta chain) sequence. This entry comes from a study of Ad26.COV2.S vaccination and SARS-CoV-2 variants. V was clipped by 9 bases and J by 3 bases, with 11 bases between them. Germline V gene lookup returns CDR1 LNHDA and CDR2 SQIVND (reference sequence). This CDR3 is 13 amino acids long. Treatment: around 19 received Ad26.COV2.S at low or high dose, single or two shots; about 5 received placebo; per-sample allocation not given. At day 63 after the first vaccine or placebo injection, samples were drawn. The protocol was immunoSEQ multiplex PCR, while the TCRdb copy is restricted to in-frame clones and leaves out a portion. Here the sample spans about 480,000 clones, 87% being singletons.

The V gene is TRBV19, the J gene TRBJ1-4; D possibly corresponds to TRBD1 (6 bases). The receptor was derived from a person between 18 and 59 years old who received the Ad26.COV2.S COVID-19 vaccine or a placebo. This material consisted of peripheral blood, taken in a trial of Ad26.COV2.S vaccine versus placebo. The CDR3 coding sequence is TGTGCCAGCAAGACAGGACCTAATGAAAAACTGTTTTTT. Translating gives CASKTGPNEKLFF. The entire variable domain, with the rest obtained from reference TRBV19 and TRBJ1-4, is as follows: DGGITQSPKYLFRKEGQNVTLSCEQNLNHDAMYWYRQDPGQGLRLIYYSQIVNDFQKGDIAEGYSVSREKKESFPLTVTSAQKNPTAFYLCASKTGPNEKLFFGSGTQLSVL.